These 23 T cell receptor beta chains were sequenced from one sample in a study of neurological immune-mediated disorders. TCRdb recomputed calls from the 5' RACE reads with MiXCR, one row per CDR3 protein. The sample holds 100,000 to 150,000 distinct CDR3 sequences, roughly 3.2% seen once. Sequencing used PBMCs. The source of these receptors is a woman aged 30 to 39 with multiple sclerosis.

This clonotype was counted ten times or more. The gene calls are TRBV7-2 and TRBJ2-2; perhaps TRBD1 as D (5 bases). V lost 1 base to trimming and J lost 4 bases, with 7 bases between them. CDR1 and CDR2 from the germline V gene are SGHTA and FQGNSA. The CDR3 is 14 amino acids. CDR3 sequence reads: CASSLVRVTGELFF. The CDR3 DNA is TGTGCCAGCAGCTTAGTCAGGGTCACCGGGGAGCTGTTTTTT.

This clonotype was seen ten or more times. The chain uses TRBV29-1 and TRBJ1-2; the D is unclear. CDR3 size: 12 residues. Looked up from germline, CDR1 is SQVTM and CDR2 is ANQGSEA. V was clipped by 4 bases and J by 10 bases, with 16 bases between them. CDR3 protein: CSVGFSRNFYTF. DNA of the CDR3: TGCAGCGTTGGGTTTTCTAGGAACTTCTACACCTTC.

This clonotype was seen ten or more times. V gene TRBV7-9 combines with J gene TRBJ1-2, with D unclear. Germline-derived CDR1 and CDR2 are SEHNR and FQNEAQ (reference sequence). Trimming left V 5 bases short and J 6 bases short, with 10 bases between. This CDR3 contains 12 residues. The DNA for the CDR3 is TGTGCCAGCAGCCCCAGTGTGGATGGCTACACCTTC. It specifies CASSPSVDGYTF.

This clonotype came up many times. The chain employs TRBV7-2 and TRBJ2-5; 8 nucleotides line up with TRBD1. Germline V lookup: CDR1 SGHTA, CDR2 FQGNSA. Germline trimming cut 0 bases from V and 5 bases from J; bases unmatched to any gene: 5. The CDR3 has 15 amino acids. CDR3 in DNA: TGTGCCAGCAGCTTAGCACCAGGGGGCCGGGAGACCCAGTACTTC. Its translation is CASSLAPGGRETQYF.

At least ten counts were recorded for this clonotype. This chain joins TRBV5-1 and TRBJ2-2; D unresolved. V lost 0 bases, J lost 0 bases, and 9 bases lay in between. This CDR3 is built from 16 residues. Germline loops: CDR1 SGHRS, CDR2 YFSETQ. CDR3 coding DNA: TGCGCCAGCAGCTTGGCTGGCCGATCGAACACCGGGGAGCTGTTTTTT. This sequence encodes CASSLAGRSNTGELFF.

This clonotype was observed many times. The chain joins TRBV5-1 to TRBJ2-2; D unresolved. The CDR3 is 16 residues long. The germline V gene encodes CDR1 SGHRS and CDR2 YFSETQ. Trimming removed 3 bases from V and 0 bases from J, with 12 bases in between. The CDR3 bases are TGCGCCAGCAGCTGGGGTTTTCCGGCGAACACCGGGGAGCTGTTTTTT. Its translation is CASSWGFPANTGELFF.

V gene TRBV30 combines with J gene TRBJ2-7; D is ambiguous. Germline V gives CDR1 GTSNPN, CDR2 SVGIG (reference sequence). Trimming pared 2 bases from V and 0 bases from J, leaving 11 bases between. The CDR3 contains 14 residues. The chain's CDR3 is CAWSFGKSSYEQYF. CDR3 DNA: TGTGCCTGGAGTTTTGGGAAATCCTCCTACGAGCAGTACTTC. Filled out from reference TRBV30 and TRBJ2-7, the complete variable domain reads SQTIHQWPATLVQPVGSPLSLECTVEGTSNPNLYWYRQAAGRGLQLLFYSVGIGQISSEVPQNLSASRPQDRQFILSSKKLLLSDSGFYLCAWSFGKSSYEQYFGPGTRLTVT.

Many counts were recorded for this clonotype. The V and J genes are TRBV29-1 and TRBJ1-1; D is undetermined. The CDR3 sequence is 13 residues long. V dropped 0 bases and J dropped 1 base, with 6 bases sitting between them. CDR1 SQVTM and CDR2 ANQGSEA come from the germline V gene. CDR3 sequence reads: CSVEEGTNTEAFF. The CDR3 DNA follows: TGCAGCGTTGAAGAGGGAACGAACACTGAAGCTTTCTTT.

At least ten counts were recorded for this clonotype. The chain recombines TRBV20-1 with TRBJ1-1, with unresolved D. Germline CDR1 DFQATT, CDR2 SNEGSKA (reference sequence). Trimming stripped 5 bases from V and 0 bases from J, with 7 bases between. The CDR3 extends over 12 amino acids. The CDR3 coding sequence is TGCAGTGCTCGGCGGTTGAACACTGAAGCTTTCTTT. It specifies CSARRLNTEAFF.

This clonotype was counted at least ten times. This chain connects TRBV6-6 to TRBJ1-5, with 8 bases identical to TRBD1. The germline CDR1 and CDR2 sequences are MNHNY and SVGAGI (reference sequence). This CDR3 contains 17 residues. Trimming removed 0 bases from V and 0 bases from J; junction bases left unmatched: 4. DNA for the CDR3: TGTGCCAGCAGTTACTCCAGACAGGGGTATAGCAATCAGCCCCAGCATTTT. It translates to CASSYSRQGYSNQPQHF.

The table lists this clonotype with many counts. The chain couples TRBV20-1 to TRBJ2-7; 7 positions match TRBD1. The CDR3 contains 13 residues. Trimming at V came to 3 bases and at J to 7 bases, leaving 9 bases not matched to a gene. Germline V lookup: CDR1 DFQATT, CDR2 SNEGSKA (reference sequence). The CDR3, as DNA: TGCAGTGCTAGGGCGACAGGGAGATGGGAGCAGTACTTC. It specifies CSARATGRWEQYF.

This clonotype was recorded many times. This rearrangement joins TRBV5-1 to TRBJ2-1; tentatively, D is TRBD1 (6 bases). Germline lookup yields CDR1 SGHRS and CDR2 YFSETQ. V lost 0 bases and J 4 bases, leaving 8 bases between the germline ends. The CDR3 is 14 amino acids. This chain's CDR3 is CASSLGTAYNEQFF. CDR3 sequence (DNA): TGCGCCAGCAGCTTGGGGACAGCATACAATGAGCAGTTCTTC.

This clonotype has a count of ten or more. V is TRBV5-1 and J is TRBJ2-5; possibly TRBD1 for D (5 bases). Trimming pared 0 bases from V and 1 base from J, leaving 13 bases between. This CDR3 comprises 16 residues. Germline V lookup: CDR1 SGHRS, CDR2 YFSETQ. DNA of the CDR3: TGCGCCAGCAGCTTGGATATGACAGAGTTCCAAGAGACCCAGTACTTC. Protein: CASSLDMTEFQETQYF.

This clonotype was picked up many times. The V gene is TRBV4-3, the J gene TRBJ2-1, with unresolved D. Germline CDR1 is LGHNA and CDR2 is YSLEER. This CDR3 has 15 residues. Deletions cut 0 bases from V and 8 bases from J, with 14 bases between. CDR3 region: CASSQERYSEHEQFF. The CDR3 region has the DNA TGCGCCAGCAGCCAAGAAAGGTACAGTGAGCATGAGCAGTTCTTC.

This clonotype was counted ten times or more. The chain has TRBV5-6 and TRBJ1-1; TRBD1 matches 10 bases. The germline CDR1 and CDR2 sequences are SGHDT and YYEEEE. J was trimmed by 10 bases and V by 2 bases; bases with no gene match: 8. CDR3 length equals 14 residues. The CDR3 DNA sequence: TGTGCCAGCAGCTTCGGGGACAGGGGTTTTCGAGCTTTCTTT. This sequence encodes CASSFGDRGFRAFF.

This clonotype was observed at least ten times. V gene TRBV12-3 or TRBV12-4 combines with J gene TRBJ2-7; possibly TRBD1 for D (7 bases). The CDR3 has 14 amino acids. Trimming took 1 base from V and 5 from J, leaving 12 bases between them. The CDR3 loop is CASSLEQGRNEQYF. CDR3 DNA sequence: TGTGCCAGCAGTTTAGAACAGGGGAGGAACGAGCAGTACTTC.

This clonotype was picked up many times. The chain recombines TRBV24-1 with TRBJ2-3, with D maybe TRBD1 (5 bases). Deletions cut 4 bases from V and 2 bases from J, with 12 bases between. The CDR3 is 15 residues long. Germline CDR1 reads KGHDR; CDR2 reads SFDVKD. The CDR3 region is CATSEGVSSTDTQYF. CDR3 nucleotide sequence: TGTGCCACCAGTGAAGGGGTGTCCTCCACAGATACGCAGTATTTT.

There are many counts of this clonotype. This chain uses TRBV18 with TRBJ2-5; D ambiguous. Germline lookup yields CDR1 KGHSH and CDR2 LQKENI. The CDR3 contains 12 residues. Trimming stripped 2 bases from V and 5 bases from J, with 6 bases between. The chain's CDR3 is CASSPKRETQYF. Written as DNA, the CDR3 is TGTGCCAGCTCACCAAAGAGGGAGACCCAGTACTTC. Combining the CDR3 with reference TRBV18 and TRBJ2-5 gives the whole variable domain NAGVMQNPRHLVRRRGQEARLRCSPMKGHSHVYWYRQLPEEGLKFMVYLQKENIIDESGMPKERFSAEFPKEGPSILRIQQVVRGDSAAYFCASSPKRETQYFGPGTRLLVL.

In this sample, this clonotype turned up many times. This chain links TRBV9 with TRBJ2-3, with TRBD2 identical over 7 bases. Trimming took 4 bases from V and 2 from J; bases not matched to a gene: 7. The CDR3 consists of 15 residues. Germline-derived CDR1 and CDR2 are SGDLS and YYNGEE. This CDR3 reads CASSSKAGPTDTQYF. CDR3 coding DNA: TGTGCCAGCAGCTCTAAAGCGGGGCCCACAGATACGCAGTATTTT.

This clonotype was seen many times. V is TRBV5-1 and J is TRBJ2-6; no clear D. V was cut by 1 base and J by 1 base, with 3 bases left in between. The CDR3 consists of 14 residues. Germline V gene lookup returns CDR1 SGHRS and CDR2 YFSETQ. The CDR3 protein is CASSLFSGANVLTF. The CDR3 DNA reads TGCGCCAGCAGCTTGTTTTCTGGGGCCAACGTCCTGACTTTC.

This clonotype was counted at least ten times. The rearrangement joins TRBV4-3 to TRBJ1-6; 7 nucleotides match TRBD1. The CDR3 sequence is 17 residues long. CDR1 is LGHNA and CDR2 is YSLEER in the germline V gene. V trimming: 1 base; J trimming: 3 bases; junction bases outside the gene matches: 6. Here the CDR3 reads CASSQAAGQLYNSPLHF. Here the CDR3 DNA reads TGCGCCAGCAGCCAAGCGGCGGGACAGCTCTATAATTCACCCCTCCACTTT.

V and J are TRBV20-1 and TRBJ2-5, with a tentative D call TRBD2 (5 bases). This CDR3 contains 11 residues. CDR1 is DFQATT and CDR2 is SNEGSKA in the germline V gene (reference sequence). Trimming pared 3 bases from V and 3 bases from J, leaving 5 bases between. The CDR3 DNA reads TGCAGTGCTAGCGGGAAAGAGACCCAGTACTTC. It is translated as CSASGKETQYF.

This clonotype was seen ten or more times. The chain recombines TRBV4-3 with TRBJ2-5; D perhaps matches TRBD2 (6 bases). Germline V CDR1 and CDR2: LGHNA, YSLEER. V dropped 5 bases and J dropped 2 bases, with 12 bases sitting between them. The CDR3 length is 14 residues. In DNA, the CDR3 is TGCGCCAGCAGCGATCGGGGGTTACAAGAGACCCAGTACTTC. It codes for CASSDRGLQETQYF.